This record looks at one TCR beta chain sequence and its context. Its antigen is unknown. This sample was included in a study of blood T cells in healthy people across ages. Together with a sample-barcoded 5' primer, a J-beta primer mix was included in a second PCR lasting about 6 to 11 cycles. All samples yielded 2.5 million or more CDR3-containing paired-end reads. One entry per CDR3 protein results from TCRdb running MiXCR on the 5' RACE reads. The top ten hold under 30% of the sample, which has under 750,000 distinct CDR3 sequences, roughly 43% seen once. Aged about 6 to 90, donors were systemically healthy Caucasians from Russia. Study outcomes and limitations: Changes seen in expanded clonotypes were possibly confounded by donor CMV status left unknown. More naive CD4+ cells and higher diversity were found in long-lived than in aged donors.

The TCR originated in an elderly man in good health. Specimen: blood.

The CDR3 here is CASSPSGRGLTEAFF. The CDR3 DNA reads as TGTGCCAGCTCACCGTCCGGTAGGGGCTTAACTGAAGCTTTCTTT. This chain links TRBV18 with TRBJ1-1, with TRBD1 as a possible D gene (5 bases). The CDR3 runs 15 residues. CDR1 and CDR2 from the germline V gene are KGHSH and LQKENI. Between the trimmed V and J ends, which lost 3 bases and 5 bases, there was a span of 16 bases.